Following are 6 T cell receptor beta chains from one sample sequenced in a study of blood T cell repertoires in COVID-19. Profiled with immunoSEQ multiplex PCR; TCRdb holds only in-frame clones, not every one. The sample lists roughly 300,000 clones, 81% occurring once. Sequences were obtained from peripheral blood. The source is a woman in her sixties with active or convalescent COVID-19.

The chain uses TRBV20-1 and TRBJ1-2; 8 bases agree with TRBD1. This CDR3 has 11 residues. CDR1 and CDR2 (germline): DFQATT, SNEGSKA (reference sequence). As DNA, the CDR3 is TGCAGAGGCAGGGGGCGCAATGGCTACACCTTC. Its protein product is CRGRGRNGYTF.

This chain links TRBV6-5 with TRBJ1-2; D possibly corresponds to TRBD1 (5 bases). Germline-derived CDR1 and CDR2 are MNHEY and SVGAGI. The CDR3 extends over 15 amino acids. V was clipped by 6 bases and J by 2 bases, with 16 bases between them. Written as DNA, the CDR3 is TGTGCCAGCAGCCCCGTCGGGGGGAGAAACTATGGCTACACCTTC. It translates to CASSPVGGRNYGYTF.

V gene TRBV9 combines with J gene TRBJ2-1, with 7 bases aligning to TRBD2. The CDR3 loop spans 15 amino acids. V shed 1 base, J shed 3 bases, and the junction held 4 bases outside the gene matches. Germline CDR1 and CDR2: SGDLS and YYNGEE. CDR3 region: CASSVFAGDYNEQFF. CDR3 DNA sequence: TGTGCCAGCAGCGTATTTGCGGGGGACTACAATGAGCAGTTCTTC.

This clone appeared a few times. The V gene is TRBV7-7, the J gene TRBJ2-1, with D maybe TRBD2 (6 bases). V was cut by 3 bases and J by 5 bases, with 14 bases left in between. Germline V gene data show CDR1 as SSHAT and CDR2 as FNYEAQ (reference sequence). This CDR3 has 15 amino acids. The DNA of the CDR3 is TGTGCCAGCAGCTTGGGGGGACGAAGGGACAATGAGCAGTTCTTC. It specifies CASSLGGRRDNEQFF. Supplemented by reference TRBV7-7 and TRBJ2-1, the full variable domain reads GAGVSQSPRYKVTKRGQDVTLRCDPISSHATLYWYQQALGQGPEFLTYFNYEAQPDKSGLPSDRFSAERPEGSISTLTIQRTEQRDSAMYRCASSLGGRRDNEQFFGPGTRLTVL.

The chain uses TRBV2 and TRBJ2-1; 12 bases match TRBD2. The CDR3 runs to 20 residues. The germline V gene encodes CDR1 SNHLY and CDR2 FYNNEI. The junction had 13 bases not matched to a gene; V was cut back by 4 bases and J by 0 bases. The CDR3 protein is CASSGGGLAGSASSYNEQFF. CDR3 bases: TGTGCCAGCAGTGGGGGGGGACTAGCGGGTAGCGCCAGCTCCTACAATGAGCAGTTCTTC.

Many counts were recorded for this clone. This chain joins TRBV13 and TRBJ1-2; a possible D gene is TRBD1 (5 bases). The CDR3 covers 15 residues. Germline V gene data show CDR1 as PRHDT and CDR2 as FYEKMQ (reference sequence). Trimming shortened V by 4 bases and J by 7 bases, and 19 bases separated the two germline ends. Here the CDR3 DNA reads TGTGCCAGCAGCTCCTCGACACGGGGGTTAGGTGGCTACACCTTC. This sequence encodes CASSSSTRGLGGYTF.